This T cell receptor (beta chain) was retrieved from a study of blood T cell repertoires in COVID-19. Study overall: The United States, Italy and Spain were the sources of the acute and convalescent COVID-19 samples. Sources were T cells, B-cell-depleted T cells, or PBMCs; the material itself was cDNA or gDNA.

From germline, CDR1 is MNHEY and CDR2 SVGAGI. This CDR3 spans 15 amino acids. The ends were cut back, 2 bases at V and 0 bases at J, with 10 bases in the middle. The repertoire was sequenced with immunoSEQ multiplex PCR; TCRdb's copy has only in-frame clones and lacks some. Of about 190,000 clones in the sample, around 84% were seen once. Participant-reported clinical history was the basis for cohort assignment. Among Cohort 3 donors, those recovered had two negative PCRs, clearance, or symptom resolution. This sequence joins TRBV6-5 and TRBJ1-2; tentatively, D is TRBD1 (5 bases). The origin of this receptor is a woman aged 30 to 39 who had recovered from COVID-19. Sequencing was carried out using PBMCs or T cells enriched from blood (not recorded which). The CDR3 sequence is CASSYASGANYGYTF. The CDR3 coding sequence is TGTGCCAGCAGTTACGCCTCGGGGGCTAACTATGGCTACACCTTC.